This T cell receptor (beta chain) was sequenced for a study of shared clonotypes between healthy human individuals. Study-wide context: Three CD4 naive, three CD4 memory, two CD8 naive and one CD8 memory plate were used per donor. Study observations and caveats: Sampling used blood alone; tissue repertoires probably differ. Among donors, clonotype sharing was expected to be affected by sequencing depth.

Assay used: immunoSEQ multiplex PCR; TCRdb lists only in-frame clones, some missing. The table shows approximately 1,500,000 clones, with about 96% occurring only once. The CDR3 has 15 residues. Germline V lookup: CDR1 SGHKS, CDR2 YYEKEE (reference sequence). J gave up 8 bases and V 4 bases, and 10 bases lay outside the gene matches. Concerning this clone itself: The antigen remains unidentified.

The chain joins TRBV5-5 to TRBJ1-4; 8 bases match TRBD1. The receptor was isolated from a man under 40 in good health. The sequenced sample consisted of naive CD4+ T cells sorted from blood. Subset here: CD45RA+ positively selected. The DNA for the CDR3 is TGTGCCAGCAGCGTACGACAGGGGAGGGACGAAAAACTGTTTTTT. Its protein is CASSVRQGRDEKLFF.